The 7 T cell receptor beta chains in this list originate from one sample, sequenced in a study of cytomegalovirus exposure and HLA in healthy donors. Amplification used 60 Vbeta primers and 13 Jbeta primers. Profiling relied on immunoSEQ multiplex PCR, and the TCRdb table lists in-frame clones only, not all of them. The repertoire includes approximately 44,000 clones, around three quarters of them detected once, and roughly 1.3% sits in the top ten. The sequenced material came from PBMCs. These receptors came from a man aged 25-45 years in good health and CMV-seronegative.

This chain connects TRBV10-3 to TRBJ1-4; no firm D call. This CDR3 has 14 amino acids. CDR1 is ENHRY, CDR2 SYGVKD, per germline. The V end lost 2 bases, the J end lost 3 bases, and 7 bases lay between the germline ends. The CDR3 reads CAISERTANEKLFF. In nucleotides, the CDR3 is TGTGCCATCAGTGAGAGAACAGCTAATGAAAAACTGTTTTTT.

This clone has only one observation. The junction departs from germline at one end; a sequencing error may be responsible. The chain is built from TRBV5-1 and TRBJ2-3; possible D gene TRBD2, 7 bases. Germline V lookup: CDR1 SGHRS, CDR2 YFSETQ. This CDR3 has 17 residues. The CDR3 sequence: CAGSLGRGGGSTNTQYF. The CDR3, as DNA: TGCGCCGGCAGCTTGGGCCGGGGAGGGGGTAGCACAAATACGCAGTATTTT.

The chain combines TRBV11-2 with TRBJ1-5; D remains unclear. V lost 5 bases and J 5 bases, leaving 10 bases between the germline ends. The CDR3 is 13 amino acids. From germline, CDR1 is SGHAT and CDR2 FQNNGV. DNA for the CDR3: TGTGCCAGCAGCCTAATCGCCGATCAGCCCCAGCATTTT. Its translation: CASSLIADQPQHF.

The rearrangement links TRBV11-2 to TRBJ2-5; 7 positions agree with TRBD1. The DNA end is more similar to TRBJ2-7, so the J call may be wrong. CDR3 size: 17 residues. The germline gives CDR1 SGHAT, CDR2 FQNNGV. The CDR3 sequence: CASSYTTGPGTPYEQYF. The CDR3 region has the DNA TGTGCCAGCAGCTACACGACAGGGCCGGGAACCCCTTACGAGCAGTACTTC.

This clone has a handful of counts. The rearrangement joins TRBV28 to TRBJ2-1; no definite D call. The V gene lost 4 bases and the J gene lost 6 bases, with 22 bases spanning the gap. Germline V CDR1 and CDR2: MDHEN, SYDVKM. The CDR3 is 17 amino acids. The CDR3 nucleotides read TGTGCCAGCAGTTCCCCCTCCTTCCAAGGCGGCAGCAATGAGCAGTTCTTC. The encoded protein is CASSSPSFQGGSNEQFF.

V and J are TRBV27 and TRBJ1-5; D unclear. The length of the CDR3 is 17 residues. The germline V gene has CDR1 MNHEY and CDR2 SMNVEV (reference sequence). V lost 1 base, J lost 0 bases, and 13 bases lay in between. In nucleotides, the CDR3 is TGTGCCAGCAGTTTATTTTACAGCCTGCATAGCAATCAGCCCCAGCATTTT. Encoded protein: CASSLFYSLHSNQPQHF.

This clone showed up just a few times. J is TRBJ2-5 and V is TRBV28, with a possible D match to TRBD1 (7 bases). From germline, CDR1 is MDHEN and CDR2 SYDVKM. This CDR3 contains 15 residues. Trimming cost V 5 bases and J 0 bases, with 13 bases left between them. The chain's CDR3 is CASSPRGTDQETQYF. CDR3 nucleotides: TGTGCCAGCAGTCCCCGGGGGACAGACCAAGAGACCCAGTACTTC. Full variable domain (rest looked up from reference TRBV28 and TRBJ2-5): DVKVTQSSRYLVKRTGEKVFLECVQDMDHENMFWYRQDPGLGLRLIYFSYDVKMKEKGDIPEGYSVSREKKERFSLILESASTNQTSMYLCASSPRGTDQETQYFGPGTRLLVL.